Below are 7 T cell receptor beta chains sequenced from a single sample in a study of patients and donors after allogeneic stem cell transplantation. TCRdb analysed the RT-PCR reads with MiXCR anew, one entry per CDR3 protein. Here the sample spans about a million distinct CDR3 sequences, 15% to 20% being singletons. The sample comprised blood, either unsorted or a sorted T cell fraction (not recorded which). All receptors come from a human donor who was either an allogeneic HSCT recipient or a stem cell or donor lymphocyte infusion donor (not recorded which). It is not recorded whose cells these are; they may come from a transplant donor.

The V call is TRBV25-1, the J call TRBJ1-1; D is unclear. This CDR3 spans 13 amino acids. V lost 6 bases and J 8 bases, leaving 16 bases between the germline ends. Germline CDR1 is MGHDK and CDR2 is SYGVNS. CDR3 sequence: CASSSLLREEAFF. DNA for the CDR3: TGTGCCAGCAGCTCCCTACTGAGGGAGGAAGCTTTCTTT.

CDR3 amino acids: CASSFARTGTYNSPLHF. DNA for the CDR3: TGTGCCAGCAGCTTCGCAAGGACAGGAACCTATAATTCACCCCTCCACTTT. This chain links TRBV7-6 with TRBJ1-6; 7 bases match TRBD1. The junction had 7 bases not matched to a gene; V was cut back by 3 bases and J by 2 bases. This CDR3 contains 17 residues. Germline V gene data show CDR1 as SGHVS and CDR2 as FNYEAQ.

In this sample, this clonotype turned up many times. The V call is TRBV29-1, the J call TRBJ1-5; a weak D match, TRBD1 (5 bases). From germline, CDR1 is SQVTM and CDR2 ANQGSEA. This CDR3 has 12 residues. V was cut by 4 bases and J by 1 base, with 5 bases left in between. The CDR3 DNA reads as TGCAGCGTTGGACAGAGCAATCAGCCCCAGCATTTT. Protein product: CSVGQSNQPQHF.

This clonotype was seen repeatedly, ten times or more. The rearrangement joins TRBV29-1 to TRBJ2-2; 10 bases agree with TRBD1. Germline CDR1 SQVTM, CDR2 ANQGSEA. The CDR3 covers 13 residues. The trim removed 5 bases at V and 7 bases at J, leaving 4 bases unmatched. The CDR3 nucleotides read TGCAGCGTTTGGACAGGGGGTAACGGGGAGCTGTTTTTT. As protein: CSVWTGGNGELFF.

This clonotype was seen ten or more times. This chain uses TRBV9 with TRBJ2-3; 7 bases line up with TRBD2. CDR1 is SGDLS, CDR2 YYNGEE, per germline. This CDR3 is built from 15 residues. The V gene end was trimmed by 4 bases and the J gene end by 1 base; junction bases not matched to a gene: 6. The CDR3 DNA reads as TGTGCCAGCAGCTTTCTTGCGGGGGGCACAGATACGCAGTATTTT. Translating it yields CASSFLAGGTDTQYF.

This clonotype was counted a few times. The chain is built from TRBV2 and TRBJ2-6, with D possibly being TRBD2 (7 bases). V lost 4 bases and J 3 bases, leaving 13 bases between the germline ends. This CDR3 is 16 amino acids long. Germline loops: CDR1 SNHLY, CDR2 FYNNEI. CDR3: CASSVEGGIGANVLTF. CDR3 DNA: TGTGCCAGCAGTGTTGAGGGGGGGATTGGGGCCAACGTCCTGACTTTC.

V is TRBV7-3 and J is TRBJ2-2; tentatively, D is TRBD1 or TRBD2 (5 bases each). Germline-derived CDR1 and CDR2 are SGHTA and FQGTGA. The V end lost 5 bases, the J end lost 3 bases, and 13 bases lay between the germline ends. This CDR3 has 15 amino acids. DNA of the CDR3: TGTGCCAGCAGCCACGGGGCAGGATACACCGGGGAGCTGTTTTTT. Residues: CASSHGAGYTGELFF.